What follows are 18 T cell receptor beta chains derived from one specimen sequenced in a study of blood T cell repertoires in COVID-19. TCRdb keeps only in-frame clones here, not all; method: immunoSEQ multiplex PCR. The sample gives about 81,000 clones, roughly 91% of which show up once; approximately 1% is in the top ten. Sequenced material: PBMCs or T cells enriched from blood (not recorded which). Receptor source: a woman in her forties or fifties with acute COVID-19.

The CDR3 loop reads CASRGLGGELFF. The CDR3 DNA is TGTGCCAGTCGAGGGTTGGGCGGGGAGCTGTTTTTT. The gene calls are TRBV27 and TRBJ2-2; maybe TRBD2 (5 bases). V lost 9 bases and J lost 7, with 12 bases in between. Germline assignment: CDR1 MNHEY and CDR2 SMNVEV (reference sequence). This CDR3 has 12 amino acids.

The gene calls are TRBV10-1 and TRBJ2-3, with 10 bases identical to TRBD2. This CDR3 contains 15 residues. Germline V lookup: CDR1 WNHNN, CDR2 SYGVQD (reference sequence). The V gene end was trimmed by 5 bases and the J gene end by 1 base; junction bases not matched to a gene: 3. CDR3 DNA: TGCGCCAGCAGTACCGGGACTAGCGGCACAGATACGCAGTATTTT. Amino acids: CASSTGTSGTDTQYF.

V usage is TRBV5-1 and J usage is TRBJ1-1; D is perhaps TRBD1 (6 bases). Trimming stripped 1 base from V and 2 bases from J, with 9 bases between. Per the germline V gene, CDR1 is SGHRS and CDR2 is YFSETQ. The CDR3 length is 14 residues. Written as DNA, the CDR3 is TGCGCCAGCAGCTTGACAGGGCTAAACACTGAAGCTTTCTTT. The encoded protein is CASSLTGLNTEAFF.

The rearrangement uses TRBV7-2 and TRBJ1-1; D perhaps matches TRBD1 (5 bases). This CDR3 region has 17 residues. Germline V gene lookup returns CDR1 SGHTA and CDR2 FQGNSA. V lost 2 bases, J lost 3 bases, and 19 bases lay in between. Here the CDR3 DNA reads TGTGCCAGCAGCTTAAGGGGTCAGGGAAGTGTCGACACTGAAGCTTTCTTT. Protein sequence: CASSLRGQGSVDTEAFF.

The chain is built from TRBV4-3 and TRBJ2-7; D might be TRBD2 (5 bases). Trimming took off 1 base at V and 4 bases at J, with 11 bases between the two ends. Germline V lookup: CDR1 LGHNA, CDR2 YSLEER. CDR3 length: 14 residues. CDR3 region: CASSQAEGRYEQYF. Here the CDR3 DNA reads TGCGCCAGCAGCCAAGCAGAGGGTCGGTACGAGCAGTACTTC.

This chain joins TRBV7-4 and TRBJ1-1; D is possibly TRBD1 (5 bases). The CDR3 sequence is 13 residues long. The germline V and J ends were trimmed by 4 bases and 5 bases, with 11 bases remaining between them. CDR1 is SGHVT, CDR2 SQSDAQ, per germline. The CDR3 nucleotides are TGTGCCAGCAGCTCCAGGGTTCTTACTGAAGCTTTCTTT. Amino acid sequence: CASSSRVLTEAFF.

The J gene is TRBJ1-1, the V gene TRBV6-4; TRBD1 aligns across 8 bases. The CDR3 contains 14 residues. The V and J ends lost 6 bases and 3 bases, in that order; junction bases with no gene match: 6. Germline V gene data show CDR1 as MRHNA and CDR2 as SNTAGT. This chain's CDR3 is CASSLQGGDTEAFF. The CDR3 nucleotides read TGTGCCAGCAGCTTACAGGGGGGAGACACTGAAGCTTTCTTT.

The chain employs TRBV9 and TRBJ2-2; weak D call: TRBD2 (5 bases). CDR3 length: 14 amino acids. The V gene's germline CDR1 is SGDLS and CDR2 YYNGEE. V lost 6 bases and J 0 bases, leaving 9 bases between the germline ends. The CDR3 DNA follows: TGTGCCAGCAAATACGGGGCGAACACCGGGGAGCTGTTTTTT. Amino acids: CASKYGANTGELFF.

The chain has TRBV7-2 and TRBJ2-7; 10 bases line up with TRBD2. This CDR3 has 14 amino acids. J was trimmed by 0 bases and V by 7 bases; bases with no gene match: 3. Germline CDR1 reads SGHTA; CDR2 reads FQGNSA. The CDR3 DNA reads TGTGCCAGCACCGCTAGCGGGAGCTCCTACGAGCAGTACTTC. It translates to CASTASGSSYEQYF.

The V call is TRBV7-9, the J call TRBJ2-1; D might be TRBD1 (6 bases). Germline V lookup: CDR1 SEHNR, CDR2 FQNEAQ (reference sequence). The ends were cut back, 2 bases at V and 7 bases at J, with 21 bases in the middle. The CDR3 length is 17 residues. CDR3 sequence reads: CASSLSGTGILRNEQFF. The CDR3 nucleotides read TGTGCCAGCAGCTTATCGGGAACAGGGATTTTAAGGAATGAGCAGTTCTTC.

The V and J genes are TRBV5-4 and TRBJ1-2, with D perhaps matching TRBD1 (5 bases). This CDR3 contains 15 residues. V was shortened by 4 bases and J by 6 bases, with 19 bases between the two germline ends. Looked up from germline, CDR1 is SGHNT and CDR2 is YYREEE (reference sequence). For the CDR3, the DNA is TGTGCCAGCAGCCCGGCACGGGGGGAACTCGATGGCTACACCTTC. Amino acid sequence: CASSPARGELDGYTF.

The CDR3 loop is CASSPPAGLTSGAYEQYF. CDR3 DNA sequence: TGTGCCAGCTCACCACCCGCAGGACTAACTAGCGGGGCCTACGAGCAGTACTTC. This chain uses TRBV18 with TRBJ2-7, with 10 bases lining up with TRBD2. CDR3 size: 18 residues. CDR1 and CDR2 (germline): KGHSH, LQKENI. Trimming removed 0 bases from V and 2 bases from J; junction bases left unmatched: 10.

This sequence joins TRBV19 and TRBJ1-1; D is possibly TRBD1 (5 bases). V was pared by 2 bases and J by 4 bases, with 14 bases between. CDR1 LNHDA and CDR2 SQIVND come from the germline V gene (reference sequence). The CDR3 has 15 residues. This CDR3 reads CASSIWGRVGTEAFF. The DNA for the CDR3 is TGTGCCAGTAGTATATGGGGCAGGGTGGGCACTGAAGCTTTCTTT.

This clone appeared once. CDR3 protein: CASSEPPGQGYNEQFF. CDR3 nucleotide sequence: TGTGCCAGCAGTGAACCCCCGGGACAGGGCTACAATGAGCAGTTCTTC. V gene TRBV25-1 combines with J gene TRBJ2-1; TRBD1 agrees at 9 bases. With V trimmed by 2 bases and J by 3 bases, 5 bases remained unmatched. The CDR3 is 16 amino acids. Germline V gene data show CDR1 as MGHDK and CDR2 as SYGVNS.

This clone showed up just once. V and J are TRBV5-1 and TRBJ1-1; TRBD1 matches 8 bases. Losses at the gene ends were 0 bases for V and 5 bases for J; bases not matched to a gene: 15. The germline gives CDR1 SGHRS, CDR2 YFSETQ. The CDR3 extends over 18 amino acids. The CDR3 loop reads CASSLEPGGQGRVTEAFF. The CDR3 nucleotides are TGCGCCAGCAGCTTGGAGCCGGGAGGACAGGGAAGGGTAACTGAAGCTTTCTTT.

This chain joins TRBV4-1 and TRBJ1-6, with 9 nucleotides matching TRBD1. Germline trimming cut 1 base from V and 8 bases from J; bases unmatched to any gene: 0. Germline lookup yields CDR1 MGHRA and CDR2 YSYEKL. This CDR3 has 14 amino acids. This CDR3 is CASSQGDRDSPLHF. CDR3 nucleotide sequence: TGCGCCAGCAGCCAAGGGGACAGGGATTCACCCCTCCACTTT.

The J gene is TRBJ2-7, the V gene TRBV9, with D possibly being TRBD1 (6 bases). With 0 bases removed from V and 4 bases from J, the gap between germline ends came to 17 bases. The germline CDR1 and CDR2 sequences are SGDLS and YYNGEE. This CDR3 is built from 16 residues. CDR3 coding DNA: TGTGCCAGCAGCGTAGCCCCCGGAAGGGGACAATACGAGCAGTACTTC. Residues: CASSVAPGRGQYEQYF.

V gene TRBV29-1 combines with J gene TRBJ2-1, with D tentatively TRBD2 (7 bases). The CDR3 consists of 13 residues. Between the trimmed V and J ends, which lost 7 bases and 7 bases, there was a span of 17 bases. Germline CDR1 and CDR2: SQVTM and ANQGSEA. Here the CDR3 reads CSGGAGDRNEQFF. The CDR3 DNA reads TGCAGCGGGGGGGCGGGAGACCGAAATGAGCAGTTCTTC.